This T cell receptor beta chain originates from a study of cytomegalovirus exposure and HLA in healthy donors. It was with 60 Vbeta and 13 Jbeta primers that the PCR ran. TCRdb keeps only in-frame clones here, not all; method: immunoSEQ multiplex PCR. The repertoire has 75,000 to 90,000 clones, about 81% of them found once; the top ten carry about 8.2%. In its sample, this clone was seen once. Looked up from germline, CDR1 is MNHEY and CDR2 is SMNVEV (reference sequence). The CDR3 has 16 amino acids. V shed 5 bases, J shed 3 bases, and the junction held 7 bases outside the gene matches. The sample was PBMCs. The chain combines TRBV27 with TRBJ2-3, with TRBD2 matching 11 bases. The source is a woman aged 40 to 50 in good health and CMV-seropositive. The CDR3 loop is CASSLLAGDGTDTQYF. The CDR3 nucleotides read TGTGCCAGCAGTCTACTAGCGGGGGATGGAACAGATACGCAGTATTTT.